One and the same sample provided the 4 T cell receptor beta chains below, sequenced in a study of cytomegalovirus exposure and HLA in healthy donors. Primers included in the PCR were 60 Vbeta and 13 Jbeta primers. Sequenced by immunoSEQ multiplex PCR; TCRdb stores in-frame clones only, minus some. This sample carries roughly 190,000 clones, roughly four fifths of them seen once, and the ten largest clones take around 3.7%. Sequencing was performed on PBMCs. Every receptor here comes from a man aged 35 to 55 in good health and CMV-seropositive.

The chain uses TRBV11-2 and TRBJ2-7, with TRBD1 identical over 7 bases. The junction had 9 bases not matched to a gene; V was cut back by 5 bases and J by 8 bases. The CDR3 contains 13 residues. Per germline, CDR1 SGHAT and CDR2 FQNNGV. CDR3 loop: CASSQRGTVKQYF. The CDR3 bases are TGTGCCAGCAGCCAACGTGGGACAGTCAAGCAGTACTTC.

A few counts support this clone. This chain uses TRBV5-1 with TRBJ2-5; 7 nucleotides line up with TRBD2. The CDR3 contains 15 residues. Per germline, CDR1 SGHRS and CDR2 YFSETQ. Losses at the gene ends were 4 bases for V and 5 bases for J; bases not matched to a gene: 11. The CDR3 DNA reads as TGCGCCAGCAGCGACGGGGGAGGGGCCTTCGAGACCCAGTACTTC. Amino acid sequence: CASSDGGGAFETQYF. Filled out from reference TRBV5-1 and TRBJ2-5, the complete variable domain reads KAGVTQTPRYLIKTRGQQVTLSCSPISGHRSVSWYQQTPGQGLQFLFEYFSETQRNKGNFPGRFSGRQFSNSRSEMNVSTLELGDSALYLCASSDGGGAFETQYFGPGTRLLVL.

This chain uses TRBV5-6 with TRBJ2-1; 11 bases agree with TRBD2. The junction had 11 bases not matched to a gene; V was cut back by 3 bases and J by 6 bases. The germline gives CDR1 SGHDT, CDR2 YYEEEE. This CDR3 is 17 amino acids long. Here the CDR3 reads CASSSIAGGNLVNEQFF. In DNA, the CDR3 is TGTGCCAGCAGCTCAATAGCGGGAGGGAATTTAGTCAATGAGCAGTTCTTC.

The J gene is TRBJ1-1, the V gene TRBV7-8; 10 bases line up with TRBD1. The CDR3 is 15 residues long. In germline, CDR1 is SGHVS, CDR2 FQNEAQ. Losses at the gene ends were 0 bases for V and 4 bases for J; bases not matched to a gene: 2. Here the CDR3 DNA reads TGTGCCAGCAGCTTAGCCGGACAGGGGGGCACTGAAGCTTTCTTT. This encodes CASSLAGQGGTEAFF.